The clone carrying this T cell receptor (beta chain) has at least ten counts. Its antigen is still unknown. Inclusion characteristics of ophthalmopathy patients comprised a Clinical Activity Score of at least 3, a NOSPECS grade of at least 4, and duration under 3 months. It was uncontrolled infection, other autoimmune disease, pregnancy or lactation that excluded patients. Using RNA transcripts as the source, TCR beta CDR3 regions were amplified. TCR CDR3 regions were first amplified by RT-PCR with HTBI primers. TCRdb independently ran MiXCR on the multiplex PCR reads; one entry per CDR3 protein. The sample records about 500,000 distinct CDR3 sequences, approximately 16% being singletons. The data originate from a study of T cells in Graves' hyperthyroidism and ophthalmopathy. Study-wide context: At the time of initial diagnosis and before any treatment, peripheral blood was collected. General observations from the study: Blood also contained most expanded thyroid clonotypes above 0.001.

Germline-derived CDR1 and CDR2 are GTSNPN and SVGIG (reference sequence). V lost 3 bases and J lost 5; bases outside the gene matches: 6. The CDR3 is made up of 14 amino acids. V gene TRBV30 combines with J gene TRBJ2-1; 8 bases agree with TRBD2. The receptor's source is a woman in her twenties or thirties with Graves' ophthalmopathy. Sequenced sample: blood. The CDR3 protein is CAWRTSARNNEQFF. The DNA of the CDR3 is TGTGCCTGGAGGACTAGCGCGCGGAACAATGAGCAGTTCTTC.